A selection of T cell receptor beta chains follows, all from one sample in a study of T cell responses to AZD1222 COVID-19 vaccine. Method: immunoSEQ multiplex PCR; TCRdb's copy keeps in-frame clones and lacks some. The data contain roughly 150,000 clones, around 85% of them singletons. The sample in question was peripheral blood, obtained 28 days after the second AZD1222 dose. Source of these receptors: an adult who received the AZD1222 COVID-19 vaccine. Both conserved end residues are trimmed from each CDR3. Each record gives: clone size, V gene, CDR3 protein. Clone sizes are given selectively: once, few, many, or a class where the clone is expanded.

>.|TRBV7-2
ASSSSGVTSNTGELF
>once|TRBV12-3/TRBV12-4
ASSLSVSYEQY
>.|TRBV5-4
ASSLALRPETQY
>.|TRBV10-2
ASSPGQLNTGELF
>.|TRBV5-1
ASSAGTGSYGYT
>few|TRBV12-3/TRBV12-4
ASNTVEGYGYT
>.|TRBV18
ASSPLGSGGASEQY
>.|TRBV11-2
ASSLDRDQPQH
>.|TRBV11-2
ASRESGAGNTIY
>.|TRBV30
AWSVVAAGNTIY
>.|TRBV3-1/TRBV3-2
ASSQEYGTGSGNTIY
>.|TRBV7-2
ASSNGPAVQPQH
>.|TRBV29-1
SVEQLAGGSPPYNEQF
>.|TRBV5-1
ASSFPAGGNEQF
>.|TRBV5-6
ASTWGSSYNEQF
>.|TRBV2
ASSVSDTQY
>.|TRBV4-1
ASSQDSGGVTLNEKLF
>.|TRBV12-3/TRBV12-4
ASRYSSGAAQY
>.|TRBV18
ASSPGQGVRNTIY
>.|TRBV6-4
ASSGQGRKHSTDTQY
>.|TRBV28
ASSLYSYEQY
>.|TRBV27
ASSFHSSYEQY
>.|TRBV6-1
ASSDQGSGNTIY
>.|TRBV30
AWTEGPAPKGSEKLF
>.|TRBV9
ASSVRNEAYEQY
>.|TRBV6-1
ASSEWVAGGGNQPQH
>.|TRBV2
ATRQGLGIYEQY
>.|TRBV10-3
AISSQTGAATYGYT
>few|TRBV5-1
ASSLAAGASMNTEAF
>.|TRBV6-4
ASSGTMLYEQY
>.|TRBV6-2/TRBV6-3
ASSSRTLRGTGELF
>.|TRBV7-2
ASSPIRGTGFSFSRGYT
>.|TRBV5-6
ASSLSDRGRNYGYT
>.|TRBV12-3/TRBV12-4
ASRGQQGEKLF
>.|TRBV3-1/TRBV3-2
ASSQNPGTGGTETQY
>.|TRBV5-6
ASSRAGTANTEAF
>.|TRBV9
ASSVGGKGRTEAF
>.|TRBV5-6
ASSQGETQY
>.|TRBV7-9
ASSWSQGDEKLF
>once|TRBV9
ASSGGPRDTQY
>.|TRBV7-9
ASSLVVGTTGELF
>.|TRBV19
ASSPGGTDTQY
>.|TRBV7-6
ASSTRQGAVTGELF
>.|TRBV5-1
ASSRPGQHSYEQY
>few|TRBV9
ASSVGIGGSGNTIY
>few|TRBV2
ASSSRQGTQPQH